A selection of T cell receptor beta chains follows, all from one sample in a study of cytomegalovirus exposure and HLA in healthy donors. The assay was immunoSEQ multiplex PCR, and TCRdb's table has in-frame clones only and misses some. The table has approximately 78,000 clones, approximately 70% seen once. Material: PBMCs. Receptors originate from a middle-aged man in good health and CMV-seropositive. Each CDR3 is given with its conserved first and last residue. D genes are given only for firm matches. Size tells how often a clone was seen (once, few, many) or the class of an expanded clone, and some rows leave it out.

v_call	d_call	clone_size	j_call	cdr3_nt	cdr3_aa
TRBV30	TRBD2	once	TRBJ2-2	TGTGCCTGGGGTCCGTGGCGGGGGGGTACCGGGGAGCTGTTTTTT	CAWGPWRGGTGELFF
TRBV2	NA	NA	TRBJ2-7	TGTGCCAGCAGACCCCGACAGGTAGCCTACGAGCAGTACTTC	CASRPRQVAYEQYF
TRBV5-5	NA	few	TRBJ1-1	TGTGCCAGCAGCTTACAGGCCTCAAACACTGAAGCTTTCTTT	CASSLQASNTEAFF
TRBV7-2	NA	NA	TRBJ2-1	TGTGCCAGCAGCTCTACCCGCTTAGATGAGCAGTTCTTC	CASSSTRLDEQFF
TRBV30	TRBD1	NA	TRBJ2-7	TGTGCCTGGCGGCCGAGGGACAGATCTTACGAGCAGTACTTC	CAWRPRDRSYEQYF
TRBV7-9	TRBD1	few	TRBJ2-5	TGTGCCAGCAGCTCCCCGGGACAGGGGCGTGAGACCCAGTACTTC	CASSSPGQGRETQYF
TRBV6-1	NA	NA	TRBJ1-4	TGTGCCAGCAGTGGCCCAGATAAACTGTTTTTT	CASSGPDKLFF
TRBV28	NA	NA	TRBJ1-2	TGTGCCAGCAGTTTAGGGGGCCCACTAGGCTACACCTTC	CASSLGGPLGYTF
TRBV6-6	NA	few	TRBJ1-3	TGTGCCAGCAGTTACTCTTCCCCGGGGTCTGGAAACACCATATATTTT	CASSYSSPGSGNTIYF
TRBV28	NA	NA	TRBJ2-7	TGTGCCAGCAGTATAACTCTAGGTACCTACGAGCAGTACTTC	CASSITLGTYEQYF
TRBV6-1	NA	NA	TRBJ1-1	TGTGCCAGCAGTGGAACAAAAACAGGGCACACTGAAGCTTTCTTT	CASSGTKTGHTEAFF
TRBV13	TRBD1	NA	TRBJ1-2	TGTGCCAGCAGCTTTTATGCTGACAGGGCCTATGGCTACACCTTC	CASSFYADRAYGYTF
TRBV19	TRBD1	NA	TRBJ1-3	TGTGCCAGTAGTCTCCGGGGACAGGGGAGCTCTGGAAACACCATATATTTT	CASSLRGQGSSGNTIYF
TRBV7-9	TRBD2	NA	TRBJ2-7	TGTGCCAGCAGTCGGGGGGGAAGGAACGAGCAGTACTTC	CASSRGGRNEQYF
TRBV2	NA	NA	TRBJ2-7	TGTGCCAGCAGGGTCCAGGGGGAGCAGTACTTC	CASRVQGEQYF
TRBV2	NA	few	TRBJ1-5	TGTGCCAGCGGTACAGGTAATCAGCCCCAGCATTTT	CASGTGNQPQHF
TRBV13	NA	NA	TRBJ2-5	TGTGCCAGCAGCTTCCGTGGGCGGGAAGACCAAGAGACCCAGTACTTC	CASSFRGREDQETQYF
TRBV6-1	NA	NA	TRBJ1-1	TGTGCCAGCAGGGGACATACTACGAACACTGAAGCTTTCTTT	CASRGHTTNTEAFF
TRBV21-1	NA	NA	TRBJ2-2	TGTGCCAGCAGCACCCGGGACAGGGGGGGAGCCGGGGAGCTGTTTTTT	CASSTRDRGGAGELFF
TRBV19	TRBD2	NA	TRBJ2-1	TGTGCCAGTCATGACTTAGCGGGGGGGCTGGGGCAGTTCTTC	CASHDLAGGLGQFF
TRBV6-6	TRBD1	NA	TRBJ1-6	TGTGCCAGCAGCCCACGGACAGGGGGCGGTTCACCCCTCCACTTT	CASSPRTGGGSPLHF
TRBV29-1	NA	NA	TRBJ2-1	TGCAGCGGTATGCAGGGGTTTGGACCCAGCTCCTACAATGAGCAGTTCTTC	CSGMQGFGPSSYNEQFF
TRBV6-6	NA	few	TRBJ2-2	TGTGCCAGCAGTTACTCGGGGCCCTCAGGAGGGGAGCTGTTTTTT	CASSYSGPSGGELFF
TRBV7-3	TRBD1	NA	TRBJ2-5	TGTGCCAGCAGCTTAACTCCGGGACAGGGGGAGGAGACCCAGTACTTC	CASSLTPGQGEETQYF
TRBV29-1	TRBD1	NA	TRBJ2-1	TGCAGCGTTGCTCCCGACAGGGCCAACAATGAGCAGTTCTTC	CSVAPDRANNEQFF
TRBV4-1	TRBD1	NA	TRBJ2-2	TGCGCCAGCAGCCACGCCGGGACAGGATTTACCGGGGAGCTGTTTTTT	CASSHAGTGFTGELFF
TRBV10-3	TRBD1	few	TRBJ1-1	TGTGCCATCAGTCGGGGACAGGGGTTAGACACTGAAGCTTTCTTT	CAISRGQGLDTEAFF
TRBV7-9	TRBD2	NA	TRBJ2-3	TGTGCCAGCAGCACCAAGACTAGCGGGACCCTCACAGATACGCAGTATTTT	CASSTKTSGTLTDTQYF
TRBV7-2	NA	NA	TRBJ2-3	TGTGCCAGCAGCCCAGGGGAAGATACGCAGTATTTT	CASSPGEDTQYF
TRBV9	TRBD1	NA	TRBJ2-2	TGTGCCAGCAGCACCGGACAGGGACTCGTCTGGGAGCTGTTTTTT	CASSTGQGLVWELFF
TRBV7-2	NA	NA	TRBJ1-1	TGTGCCAGCAGCTTAGCCTTCGGTACAGGGAACGAAGCTTTCTTT	CASSLAFGTGNEAFF
TRBV7-8	NA	NA	TRBJ1-3	TGTGCCAGCAGCCCATCCGATGGACAGGGAAACACCATATATTTT	CASSPSDGQGNTIYF
TRBV30	NA	NA	TRBJ1-6	TGTGCCTGGGGGCGGGAGTCGGTCAATTCACCCCTCCACTTT	CAWGRESVNSPLHF
TRBV4-1	NA	few	TRBJ1-4	TGCGCCAGCAGCCAAGGGCCCGGGGCTAATGAAAAACTGTTTTTT	CASSQGPGANEKLFF
TRBV7-9	NA	NA	TRBJ2-7	TGTGCCAGCAGCTCGGGGTTGGCGGACTACGAGCAGTACTTC	CASSSGLADYEQYF
TRBV11-2	NA	NA	TRBJ1-2	TGTGCCAGCAGCGCGGACAGCGACCCTTATAGCTACACCTTC	CASSADSDPYSYTF
TRBV6-6	TRBD2	few	TRBJ2-1	TGTGCCAGCAGGCCGACTAGCGCCTACAATGAGCAGTTCTTC	CASRPTSAYNEQFF
TRBV2	TRBD1	NA	TRBJ2-2	TGTGCCAGCAGTGAAAGGGGGTCAGGGGGATGGGGAACCGGGGAGCTGTTTTTT	CASSERGSGGWGTGELFF
TRBV30	NA	few	TRBJ2-1	TGTGCCTGGACAGGGGCGGTTGAGCAGTTCTTC	CAWTGAVEQFF
TRBV5-1	TRBD2	NA	TRBJ2-7	TGCGCCAGCAGCTTGGACGGGACTAGCTCCTACGAGCAGTACTTC	CASSLDGTSSYEQYF
TRBV5-1	NA	NA	TRBJ2-1	TGCGCCAGCACCTTGGGGGACTCCGTTTACAATGAGCAGTTCTTC	CASTLGDSVYNEQFF
TRBV19	NA	NA	TRBJ2-7	TGTGCCAGTAGTATAAATGAGGGTTCCCGGCGTGAGCAGTACTTC	CASSINEGSRREQYF
TRBV9	NA	once	TRBJ1-1	TGTGCCAGCAGCGTAGGGGGGGGAGTGAACACTGAAGCTTTCTTT	CASSVGGGVNTEAFF
TRBV29-1	TRBD1	few	TRBJ2-7	TGCAGCGTTCTAGGACAGGGACCTCTCGAGCAGTACTTC	CSVLGQGPLEQYF
TRBV6-1	NA	few	TRBJ1-5	TGTGCCAGCAGTGTGGCAGGGTATGGTCAGCCCCAGCATTTT	CASSVAGYGQPQHF
TRBV5-1	NA	NA	TRBJ1-2	TGCGCCAGCAGCCCAATTCAGGTGGACTATGGCTACACCTTC	CASSPIQVDYGYTF
TRBV11-2	NA	NA	TRBJ1-4	TGTGCCAGCAGGGGACTGATCGGCAATGAAAAACTGTTTTTT	CASRGLIGNEKLFF
TRBV21-1	NA	NA	TRBJ1-6	TGTGCCAGCAGCAAAACGGGGGACAGTTATTCACCCCTCCACTTT	CASSKTGDSYSPLHF
TRBV19	TRBD1	once	TRBJ1-1	TGTGCCAGTAGACCAGGGGGCACTGAAGCTTTCTTT	CASRPGGTEAFF
TRBV7-9	TRBD1	few	TRBJ1-4	TGTGCCAGCAGCCCAGGGACAGGGGAAAAACTGTTTTTT	CASSPGTGEKLFF
TRBV14	NA	NA	TRBJ1-4	TGTGCCAGCAGCCAAGATCAGGGTGAAAAACTGTTTTTT	CASSQDQGEKLFF
TRBV6-1	TRBD1	NA	TRBJ1-1	TGTGCCAGCAGTGAGGCCGGGACAGGCGGCGACACTGAAGCTTTCTTT	CASSEAGTGGDTEAFF
TRBV15	TRBD1	NA	TRBJ1-5	TGTGCCACCAGCAGAAAGGGGACAGCCCATCAGCCCCAGCATTTT	CATSRKGTAHQPQHF